These 31 T cell receptor beta chains share one sample of origin, sequenced in a study of blood T cell repertoires in COVID-19. Only in-frame clones appear in the TCRdb table, and some are missing; sequencing was by immunoSEQ multiplex PCR. The sample records roughly 63,000 clones, 80% to 90% being singletons. Sequenced: peripheral blood. The origin of the receptors is a man in his forties or fifties with acute or convalescent COVID-19.

In this sample, this clone turned up once. The CDR3 DNA reads TGTGCCAGCAGCTTAGATCTCCCGCTAGCAGCTTGGACCGGGGAGCTGTTTTTT. Translating it yields CASSLDLPLAAWTGELFF. The chain recombines TRBV11-3 with TRBJ2-2, with TRBD2 as a possible D gene (5 bases). This CDR3 comprises 18 residues. Per the germline V gene, CDR1 is SGHNT and CDR2 is YENEEA. V lost 0 bases and J lost 5, with 19 bases in between.

The chain links TRBV19 to TRBJ1-2; 9 nucleotides agree with TRBD1. J was trimmed by 4 bases and V by 5 bases; bases with no gene match: 2. Germline lookup yields CDR1 LNHDA and CDR2 SQIVND (reference sequence). This CDR3 has 13 residues. In nucleotides, the CDR3 is TGTGCCAGTAGTTGGGACAGGGCCTATGGCTACACCTTC. As protein: CASSWDRAYGYTF.

The chain uses TRBV3-1 (or the pseudogene TRBV3-2) and TRBJ2-3, with 7 bases fitting TRBD2. Trimming at V came to 2 bases and at J to 0 bases, leaving 5 bases not matched to a gene. CDR1 LGHDT and CDR2 YNNKEL come from the germline V gene (reference sequence). The CDR3 spans 16 residues. In nucleotides, the CDR3 is TGTGCCAGCAGCCAAAGTTATAGCGGGAGCACAGATACGCAGTATTTT. This translates into CASSQSYSGSTDTQYF.

The chain uses TRBV30 and TRBJ1-3; 7 bases are shared with TRBD1. The CDR3 sequence is 13 residues long. Germline V lookup: CDR1 GTSNPN, CDR2 SVGIG (reference sequence). Trimming removed 7 bases from V and 0 bases from J; junction bases left unmatched: 3. The chain's CDR3 is CAFRQGSGNTIYF. DNA of the CDR3: TGTGCCTTCCGACAGGGCTCTGGAAACACCATATATTTT.

The chain has TRBV4-1 and TRBJ1-1; maybe TRBD1 (6 bases). V gave up 1 base and J gave up 1 base, with 10 bases separating them. Germline V gives CDR1 MGHRA, CDR2 YSYEKL. CDR3 length equals 15 residues. Written as DNA, the CDR3 is TGCGCCAGCAGCCAAGGAAGGGACAAGAACACTGAAGCTTTCTTT. It yields the protein CASSQGRDKNTEAFF.

The chain links TRBV2 to TRBJ1-1; TRBD1 is a possible D gene (5 bases). The CDR3 covers 14 residues. Trimming stripped 4 bases from V and 3 bases from J, with 12 bases between. The germline V gene encodes CDR1 SNHLY and CDR2 FYNNEI. This chain's CDR3 is CASSVTSGDTEAFF. The CDR3 coding sequence is TGTGCCAGCAGTGTGACGTCGGGGGACACTGAAGCTTTCTTT. Filled out from reference TRBV2 and TRBJ1-1, the complete variable domain reads EPEVTQTPSHQVTQMGQEVILRCVPISNHLYFYWYRQILGQKVEFLVSFYNNEISEKSEIFDDQFSVERPDGSNFTLKIRSTKLEDSAMYFCASSVTSGDTEAFFGQGTRLTVV.

This chain uses TRBV10-2 with TRBJ2-1; D not resolved. The CDR3 has 13 residues. Trimming took 4 bases from V and 6 from J, leaving 10 bases between them. Germline V lookup: CDR1 WSHSY, CDR2 SAAADI. CDR3 nucleotide sequence: TGCGCCAGCAGTGTATCAGGCCTCAATGAGCAGTTCTTC. This codes for CASSVSGLNEQFF.

The chain uses TRBV20-1 and TRBJ1-2, with 7 nucleotides matching TRBD1. From germline, CDR1 is DFQATT and CDR2 SNEGSKA (reference sequence). V lost 3 bases to trimming and J lost 2 bases; unmatched junction nucleotides: 12. The CDR3 loop spans 16 amino acids. CDR3 loop: CSASRETGLWNYGYTF. For the CDR3, the DNA is TGCAGTGCTAGTCGGGAGACAGGGTTATGGAACTATGGCTACACCTTC.

The V call is TRBV28, the J call TRBJ1-2; no firm D call. The V gene's germline CDR1 is MDHEN and CDR2 SYDVKM. Trimming took off 3 bases at V and 2 bases at J, with 4 bases between the two ends. The CDR3 contains 12 residues. The CDR3: CASSFLNYGYTF. CDR3 DNA: TGTGCCAGCAGTTTCCTGAACTATGGCTACACCTTC.

The chain couples TRBV9 to TRBJ2-3; 14 bases map to TRBD2. The CDR3 has 16 amino acids. V lost 2 bases and J lost 6; bases outside the gene matches: 5. CDR1 SGDLS and CDR2 YYNGEE come from the germline V gene. CDR3 protein: CASSVGTSGSSDTQYF. The CDR3 bases are TGTGCCAGCAGCGTGGGGACTAGCGGGAGTTCTGATACGCAGTATTTT.

The J gene is TRBJ1-1, the V gene TRBV18; 7 bases are shared with TRBD1. This CDR3 is 15 amino acids long. Unmatched junction bases numbered 4, after V lost 3 bases and J lost 0 bases. Germline values: CDR1 KGHSH, CDR2 LQKENI. CDR3 nucleotides: TGTGCCAGCTCACCGGGACAGCACATGAACACTGAAGCTTTCTTT. Translation gives CASSPGQHMNTEAFF.

The rearrangement links TRBV9 to TRBJ2-2; D might be TRBD1 (6 bases). In germline, CDR1 is SGDLS, CDR2 YYNGEE. Between the trimmed V and J ends, which lost 4 bases and 0 bases, there was a span of 13 bases. The CDR3 contains 16 residues. The CDR3 sequence is CASSTRDKANTGELFF. The CDR3 DNA reads TGTGCCAGCAGCACCCGGGACAAGGCGAACACCGGGGAGCTGTTTTTT.

This chain joins TRBV27 and TRBJ2-1, with D possibly TRBD2 on 5 matching bases. The length of the CDR3 is 11 residues. The V and J ends lost 6 bases and 16 bases respectively, with 16 bases between them. CDR1 MNHEY and CDR2 SMNVEV come from the germline V gene (reference sequence). This CDR3 is CASSHSVRLFF. DNA of the CDR3: TGTGCCAGCAGCCATAGCGTCCGTCTATTCTTC.

This clone has just one count. V is TRBV28 and J is TRBJ1-1; 8 bases are shared with TRBD1. The trim removed 6 bases at V and 2 bases at J, leaving 5 bases unmatched. CDR1 is MDHEN and CDR2 is SYDVKM in the germline V gene. The CDR3 extends over 14 amino acids. The CDR3 region is CASRTGVLNTEAFF. In DNA, the CDR3 is TGTGCCAGCAGGACAGGGGTATTAAACACTGAAGCTTTCTTT.

The genes are TRBV6-5 and TRBJ2-5; 8 positions match TRBD1. After removal of 6 bases from V and 4 bases from J, the junction contained 10 bases not matched to a gene. The CDR3 totals 15 residues. Per the germline V gene, CDR1 is MNHEY and CDR2 is SVGAGI. CDR3 residues: CASSIGQGERETQYF. Written as DNA, the CDR3 is TGTGCCAGCAGCATTGGACAGGGTGAGAGAGAGACCCAGTACTTC.

The V and J genes are TRBV7-2 and TRBJ2-3; TRBD1 matches at 7 bases. From germline, CDR1 is SGHTA and CDR2 FQGNSA. The CDR3 has 18 residues. With 2 bases clipped from V and 0 bases from J, the junction kept 11 bases outside the gene matches. CDR3 region: CASSLRDRNPTSTDTQYF. DNA of the CDR3: TGTGCCAGCAGCTTACGGGACAGAAACCCTACTAGCACAGATACGCAGTATTTT. Complete variable domain (other parts from reference TRBV7-2 and TRBJ2-3): GAGVSQSPSNKVTEKGKDVELRCDPISGHTALYWYRQSLGQGLEFLIYFQGNSAPDKSGLPSDRFSAERTGGSVSTLTIQRTQQEDSAVYLCASSLRDRNPTSTDTQYFGPGTRLTVL.

The chain uses TRBV18 and TRBJ1-6, with TRBD1 matching 11 bases. This CDR3 region has 16 residues. J lost 9 bases, V lost 1 base, and 5 bases had no gene match. CDR1 and CDR2 (germline): KGHSH, LQKENI. The chain's CDR3 is CASSPLDRGHGSPLHF. In nucleotides, the CDR3 is TGTGCCAGCTCACCACTGGACAGGGGGCATGGTTCACCCCTCCACTTT.

V is TRBV25-1 and J is TRBJ1-4; maybe TRBD1 (5 bases). CDR1 and CDR2 (germline): MGHDK, SYGVNS. V dropped 1 base and J dropped 5 bases, with 11 bases sitting between them. The CDR3 sequence is 15 residues long. The CDR3 DNA follows: TGTGCCAGCAGTGAATCCCCAGGGTTGAATGAAAAACTGTTTTTT. It is translated as CASSESPGLNEKLFF.

The chain employs TRBV6-1 and TRBJ1-5; D might be TRBD1 (6 bases). V was pared by 2 bases and J by 6 bases, with 14 bases between. The CDR3 spans 15 residues. Germline CDR1 reads MNHNS; CDR2 reads SASEGT. CDR3 sequence: CASSEYGGAGQPQHF. CDR3 DNA: TGTGCCAGCAGTGAATATGGGGGGGCAGGTCAGCCCCAGCATTTT.

This chain connects TRBV5-1 to TRBJ2-2, with D perhaps matching TRBD2 (6 bases). Germline assignment: CDR1 SGHRS and CDR2 YFSETQ. V was shortened by 0 bases and J by 1 base, with 10 bases between the two germline ends. CDR3 length equals 16 residues. CDR3 DNA sequence: TGCGCCAGCAGCTTGGATGTTAGCGGGAACACCGGGGAGCTGTTTTTT. It encodes CASSLDVSGNTGELFF.

This chain connects TRBV12-1 to TRBJ2-4; the table names TRBD2, a call not compared with the DNA. TRBV12-1 is deemed a pseudogene. CDR3 length: 15 amino acids. DNA for the CDR3: TGTGCCAGCAGCTTTGTAGGGAGGGCGGGAAACATTCAGTACTTC. This gives the protein CASSFVGRAGNIQYF.

The chain links TRBV9 to TRBJ1-1, with a weak D call TRBD1 (5 bases). Germline assignment: CDR1 SGDLS and CDR2 YYNGEE. V was cut by 3 bases and J by 6 bases, with 12 bases left in between. The CDR3 runs to 13 residues. DNA of the CDR3: TGTGCCAGCAGCGACGGACATGCTGCTGAAGCTTTCTTT. It codes for CASSDGHAAEAFF.

Remarks on this clone: The junction departs from germline at one end; a sequencing error may be responsible. This chain connects TRBV5-1 to TRBJ2-6; 10 nucleotides align to TRBD2. Germline V lookup: CDR1 SGHRS, CDR2 YFSETQ. There are 15 residues in the CDR3. CDR3 protein: CARSGGGSGANVLTF. The CDR3, as DNA: TGCGCCCGCAGCGGGGGGGGCTCTGGGGCCAACGTCCTGACTTTC.

CDR3 bases: TGTGCCAGCTTATACAGGGGTACCCATCAGGGTGAAGCTTTCTTT. Protein sequence: CASLYRGTHQGEAFF. The chain uses TRBV6-5 and TRBJ1-1; 7 nucleotides match TRBD1. Per germline, CDR1 MNHEY and CDR2 SVGAGI. Trimming took 8 bases from V and 7 from J; bases not matched to a gene: 16. The CDR3 length is 15 residues.

The chain combines TRBV5-1 with TRBJ1-1; tentatively, D is TRBD1 (5 bases). Trimming removed 0 bases at V and 4 bases at J, with 13 bases between. Germline CDR1 reads SGHRS; CDR2 reads YFSETQ. CDR3 length: 15 amino acids. The CDR3 DNA sequence: TGCGCCAGCAGCTTGGTTCGGGAGAGGGGCACTGAAGCTTTCTTT. Translated, it gives CASSLVRERGTEAFF.

V usage is TRBV6-5 and J usage is TRBJ2-2, with 8 bases matching TRBD2. CDR1 is MNHEY and CDR2 is SVGAGI in the germline V gene. J gave up 0 bases and V 6 bases, and 3 bases lay outside the gene matches. The CDR3 consists of 15 residues. CDR3 sequence reads: CASRGLAANTGELFF. Here the CDR3 DNA reads TGTGCCAGCAGAGGACTAGCAGCGAACACCGGGGAGCTGTTTTTT.

The chain combines TRBV5-6 with TRBJ2-1; 7 nucleotides match TRBD1. The CDR3 has 15 amino acids. The ends lost 1 base at V and 3 bases at J; junction bases unmatched: 4. Germline CDR1 reads SGHDT; CDR2 reads YYEEEE. As DNA, the CDR3 is TGTGCCAGCAGCTTGCCGAGACAGGGCTACAATGAGCAGTTCTTC. Its protein product is CASSLPRQGYNEQFF.

This sequence joins TRBV5-6 and TRBJ1-1; TRBD1 is a possible D gene (5 bases). V was shortened by 0 bases and J by 4 bases, with 13 bases between the two germline ends. CDR1 SGHDT and CDR2 YYEEEE come from the germline V gene. This CDR3 is built from 15 residues. The CDR3 is CASSLALWGGTEAFF. The CDR3 nucleotides are TGTGCCAGCAGCTTGGCCTTGTGGGGGGGCACTGAAGCTTTCTTT. Drawing the rest from reference TRBV5-6 and TRBJ1-1, the complete variable domain is DAGVTQSPTHLIKTRGQQVTLRCSPKSGHDTVSWYQQALGQGPQFIFQYYEEEERQRGNFPDRFSGHQFPNYSSELNVNALLLGDSALYLCASSLALWGGTEAFFGQGTRLTVV.

This clone was seen a single time. The gene calls are TRBV7-9 and TRBJ2-1, with 9 positions matching TRBD1. The CDR3 contains 19 residues. CDR1 is SEHNR, CDR2 FQNEAQ, per germline (reference sequence). V shed 5 bases and J 1 base; nucleotides not matched to a gene: 15. This chain's CDR3 is CASSPVPGQGRGSYNEQFF. CDR3 DNA: TGTGCCAGCAGCCCCGTCCCGGGACAGGGCAGGGGGTCCTACAATGAGCAGTTCTTC. The variable domain in full, completed from reference TRBV7-9 and TRBJ2-1, reads DTGVSQNPRHKITKRGQNVTFRCDPISEHNRLYWYRQTLGQGPEFLTYFQNEAQLEKSRLLSDRFSAERPKGSFSTLEIQRTEQGDSAMYLCASSPVPGQGRGSYNEQFFGPGTRLTVL.

V is TRBV27 and J is TRBJ2-5, with 7 bases aligning to TRBD1. Losses at the gene ends were 5 bases for V and 2 bases for J; bases not matched to a gene: 5. Germline values: CDR1 MNHEY, CDR2 SMNVEV (reference sequence). The CDR3 covers 14 residues. CDR3 residues: CASSRTGAQETQYF. The CDR3 DNA is TGTGCCAGCAGTCGGACAGGAGCACAAGAGACCCAGTACTTC.

The chain couples TRBV27 to TRBJ2-1; D may be TRBD2 (5 bases). The CDR3 covers 14 residues. Trimming left V 8 bases short and J 8 bases short, with 19 bases between. Germline CDR1 MNHEY, CDR2 SMNVEV (reference sequence). The CDR3 loop is CASADWAAFDEQFF. In DNA form, the CDR3 reads TGTGCCAGCGCGGACTGGGCAGCTTTCGATGAGCAGTTCTTC.